A single T cell receptor beta chain is shown here with its context. Germline V gene sequence: CDR1 MDHEN, CDR2 SYDVKM. Between the trimmed V and J ends, which lost 1 base and 4 bases, there was a span of 10 bases. This CDR3 has 14 residues. Clones were sequenced by immunoSEQ multiplex PCR, and TCRdb holds only the in-frame ones, with some missing. The sample consists of about 44,000 clones, approximately 93% of them appearing once. The sample is drawn from a study of cytomegalovirus exposure and HLA in healthy donors. Input material: PBMCs. This sequence originates from a woman between 18 and 29 years old in good health and CMV-seronegative. The chain is built from TRBV28 and TRBJ1-2; D is undetermined. The DNA of the CDR3 is TGTGCCAGCAGTTTATCGGGCGGGAGCTATGGCTACACCTTC. Amino acids: CASSLSGGSYGYTF.